This T cell receptor (beta chain) was recovered during a study of post-analysis software for immune sequencing data. Whole-study findings and limits: TRBV5-6, TRBV5-1 and TRBV20-1 belonged to a set of roughly 5 TRBV segments that were more frequent in patients than controls.

Notes on this clonotype: Its specificity is unknown.

Germline V gene lookup returns CDR1 MNHEY and CDR2 SVGAGI. This CDR3 spans 11 amino acids. Trimming removed 6 bases from V and 13 bases from J, with 13 bases in between. Unique molecular identifiers tagged the TCR beta cDNA libraries. TCRdb ran MiXCR on the PCR reads and lists one entry per CDR3 protein. The sample has about 820,000 distinct CDR3 sequences, approximately 57% seen once; the top ten hold 4% to 5.5%. The V call is TRBV6-5, the J call TRBJ2-1; D may be TRBD1 (6 bases). Sequencing was done on a sample of blood. The clonotype comes from a girl under 18 with multiple sclerosis. The CDR3 nucleotides are TGTGCCAGCAGAATGGGACACCACCAGTTCTTC. Its translation: CASRMGHHQFF.